One and the same sample provided the 10 T cell receptor beta chains below, sequenced in a study of blood T cell repertoires in COVID-19. Libraries were prepared by immunoSEQ multiplex PCR; TCRdb keeps only in-frame clonotypes and omits some of them. Counted here are around 140,000 clones, roughly 84% occurring once; the ten biggest clones make up roughly a tenth. The sample taken for sequencing was peripheral blood. Source of these receptors: a man aged 55 to 70 with active or convalescent COVID-19.

J is TRBJ2-1 and V is TRBV6-5; 9 positions match TRBD1. Looked up from germline, CDR1 is MNHEY and CDR2 is SVGAGI. The CDR3 totals 14 residues. The V gene end was trimmed by 3 bases and the J gene end by 8 bases; junction bases not matched to a gene: 5. Here the CDR3 DNA reads TGTGCCAGCAGTTATAACAGGGGGCTGGATGAGCAGTTCTTC. Translation gives CASSYNRGLDEQFF.

The V gene is TRBV28, the J gene TRBJ2-5, with 11 bases aligning to TRBD1. The CDR3 length is 15 residues. V lost 2 bases and J lost 4; bases outside the gene matches: 3. The germline V gene has CDR1 MDHEN and CDR2 SYDVKM. CDR3 sequence: CASSLGQGAGETQYF. DNA of the CDR3: TGTGCCAGCAGTTTAGGACAGGGGGCGGGAGAGACCCAGTACTTC.

The chain uses TRBV28 and TRBJ2-1, with 7 bases fitting TRBD2. The CDR3 runs to 14 residues. CDR1 and CDR2 (germline): MDHEN, SYDVKM. J lost 7 bases, V lost 6 bases, and 9 bases had no gene match. DNA for the CDR3: TGTGCCAGCAGACCAAGCGGGGCCCTTAATGAGCAGTTCTTC. Amino acid sequence: CASRPSGALNEQFF.

V usage is TRBV2 and J usage is TRBJ1-4, with 11 bases aligning to TRBD1. J gave up 3 bases and V 6 bases, and 3 bases lay outside the gene matches. The V gene's germline CDR1 is SNHLY and CDR2 FYNNEI. The CDR3 runs 15 residues. Here the CDR3 reads CASRDRGLANEKLFF. The CDR3 DNA sequence: TGTGCCAGCAGGGACAGGGGGCTGGCTAATGAAAAACTGTTTTTT.

The chain employs TRBV6-1 and TRBJ2-1; the match to TRBD2 covers 10 bases. V was clipped by 4 bases and J by 1 base; unmatched bases: 4. The CDR3 spans 16 residues. CDR1 MNHNS and CDR2 SASEGT come from the germline V gene. CDR3 loop: CASSVAGGISYNEQFF. CDR3 DNA: TGTGCCAGCAGTGTAGCGGGGGGAATTTCCTACAATGAGCAGTTCTTC.

A single count supports this clone. V is TRBV24-1 and J is TRBJ2-3; 11 nucleotides line up with TRBD2. Unmatched junction bases numbered 6, after V lost 4 bases and J lost 4 bases. CDR3 length: 16 residues. Germline values: CDR1 KGHDR, CDR2 SFDVKD. The CDR3 sequence: CATSEHGLAGPDTQYF. DNA of the CDR3: TGTGCCACCAGTGAACATGGACTAGCGGGCCCAGATACGCAGTATTTT.

The genes are TRBV29-1 and TRBJ2-4, with D maybe TRBD2 (6 bases). The CDR3 is 14 residues long. V was cut by 7 bases and J by 0 bases, with 13 bases left in between. Germline CDR1 SQVTM, CDR2 ANQGSEA. CDR3 nucleotides: TGCAGCGCCGCCAAGGGACTAGCCAAAAACATTCAGTACTTC. Amino acids: CSAAKGLAKNIQYF.

In this sample, this clone turned up once. The genes are TRBV20-1 and TRBJ2-5; the D gene is possibly TRBD2 (5 bases). Trimming removed 3 bases from V and 2 bases from J, with 16 bases in between. From germline, CDR1 is DFQATT and CDR2 SNEGSKA (reference sequence). The CDR3 extends over 15 amino acids. Here the CDR3 reads CSASLGLGVQETQYF. CDR3 bases: TGCAGTGCTAGTTTGGGCTTGGGAGTGCAAGAGACCCAGTACTTC.

In its sample, this clone was seen a few times. The chain carries TRBV7-2 and TRBJ2-7; the D is unclear. The V gene lost 2 bases and the J gene lost 0 bases, with 17 bases spanning the gap. Germline CDR1 SGHTA, CDR2 FQGNSA. CDR3 length: 17 amino acids. Here the CDR3 reads CASSLWRSSASSYEQYF. The CDR3 DNA reads as TGTGCCAGCAGCTTATGGCGGTCGTCGGCGAGCTCCTACGAGCAGTACTTC. The full variable domain, with the rest looked up from reference TRBV7-2 and TRBJ2-7, is GAGVSQSPSNKVTEKGKDVELRCDPISGHTALYWYRQSLGQGLEFLIYFQGNSAPDKSGLPSDRFSAERTGGSVSTLTIQRTQQEDSAVYLCASSLWRSSASSYEQYFGPGTRLTVT.

The V and J genes are TRBV10-2 and TRBJ1-1, with D perhaps matching TRBD1 (5 bases). V was clipped by 0 bases and J by 1 base, with 12 bases between them. The CDR3 extends over 16 amino acids. CDR1 is WSHSY, CDR2 SAAADI, per germline. The CDR3 region is CASSESHNRPNTEAFF. The DNA of the CDR3 is TGCGCCAGCAGTGAGTCACATAACAGGCCGAACACTGAAGCTTTCTTT.